The next 24 T cell receptor beta chains were all read from a single sample in a study of tumor-infiltrating lymphocytes in primary liver carcinoma. DNA and RNA were both co-extracted from around 20-30 mg of bulk tissue that had not been sorted. A constant-region primer primed TCR beta cDNA synthesis from about 530 ng of total RNA. Sequencing libraries for TCR beta derived from three nested multiplex PCR rounds that used slightly modified ARM-PCR. Running around 9 cycles apiece, the first two PCR rounds relied on TRBV1-TRBV30 forward primers together with a C-beta reverse primer. MiXCR, applied by TCRdb to the multiplex PCR reads, yields one record per CDR3 protein. This sample yields under 130,000 distinct CDR3 sequences, of which roughly 80% are seen a single time; approximately 20% belongs to the top ten. Material: liver tumor tissue from sampling region 3. This sample's subset: tumor region T3, left-lateral pole. These receptor sequences come from a man aged 40-55 years with primary liver carcinoma and hepatitis B virus infection.

About this clonotype itself: Given a much more abundant clone one base away, this may be a read error. This chain connects TRBV28 to TRBJ2-7; maybe TRBD2 (5 bases). Trimming took off 7 bases at V and 6 bases at J, with 16 bases between the two ends. This CDR3 has 13 amino acids. Germline values: CDR1 MDHEN, CDR2 SYDVKM. This CDR3 reads CASNGTRPREQYF. The CDR3 DNA reads as TGTGCCAGCAACGGTACTAGGCCACGCGAGCAGTACTTC.

With respect to this clonotype: The CDR3 does not end in the conserved phenylalanine or tryptophan, so this is likely a read error. The J gene is TRBJ1-6, the V gene TRBV14; TRBD1 might be the D (5 bases). Germline assignment: CDR1 SGHDN and CDR2 FVKESK. This CDR3 has 14 residues. In DNA, the CDR3 is TGTGTCAGCAGCCACTTAGGGGAAAATTCACCCCTCCACTAT. Its protein product is CVSSHLGENSPLHY.

As for this clonotype: This CDR3 is missing its conserved last phenylalanine or tryptophan, likely due to a read error. The V call is TRBV6-1, the J call TRBJ2-2; the match to TRBD2 covers 9 bases. After removal of 2 bases from V and 4 bases from J, the junction contained 5 bases not matched to a gene. CDR1 is MNHNS and CDR2 is SASEGT in the germline V gene. The CDR3 is 16 residues long. The CDR3 region is CASSEIAGVSTGELFV. The CDR3 DNA follows: TGTGCCAGCAGTGAAATAGCGGGAGTAAGCACCGGGGAGCTGTTTGTC.

In this sample, this clonotype turned up many times. V is TRBV30 and J is TRBJ1-6; TRBD1 might be the D (5 bases). This CDR3 spans 13 amino acids. Trimming removed 2 bases from V and 7 bases from J, with 9 bases in between. Germline V lookup: CDR1 GTSNPN, CDR2 SVGIG (reference sequence). CDR3 nucleotide sequence: TGTGCCTGGAGTAAGGGGAGCAATTCACCCCTCCACTTT. It codes for CAWSKGSNSPLHF.

As concerns this clonotype: This CDR3 fails to terminate in the conserved phenylalanine or tryptophan, so it likely reflects a read error. V is TRBV6-1 and J is TRBJ2-1; 10 bases line up with TRBD2. The CDR3 is 16 residues long. V lost 2 bases, J lost 6 bases, and 7 bases stayed unmatched. Germline CDR1 MNHNS, CDR2 SASEGT. The CDR3 is CASSEQISGRTNEQFL. In nucleotides, the CDR3 is TGTGCCAGCAGTGAACAGATTAGCGGGAGGACCAATGAGCAGTTCTTA.

The CDR3 spells CNAKGQNYNSPLHF. The CDR3 DNA reads TGCAATGCAAAGGGACAGAACTATAATTCACCCCTCCACTTT. The rearrangement joins TRBV20-1 to TRBJ1-6, with 7 bases identical to TRBD1. This CDR3 spans 14 amino acids. Germline V gives CDR1 DFQATT, CDR2 SNEGSKA (reference sequence).

This clonotype has just a few counts. A much larger clone lies one base from this, so it may be a read error. This sequence joins TRBV5-1 and TRBJ2-2; no firm D call. Germline V gene data show CDR1 as SGHRS and CDR2 as YFSETQ. V lost 4 bases, J lost 12 bases, and 19 bases lay in between. The CDR3 has 14 residues. CDR3 nucleotides: TGCGCCAGCAGCCCGGAGTACCAGGCAATGCAGCTGTTTTTT. This gives the protein CASSPEYQAMQLFF.

On this clonotype: The germline gene is not matched at one end of the junction; a read error may be the cause. V usage is TRBV5-8 and J usage is TRBJ2-1; 8 nucleotides match TRBD2. This CDR3 region has 16 residues. The germline CDR1 and CDR2 sequences are SGHTS and YDEGEE. CDR3 bases: TGTGTCAGCAGCTTGGGGCTAGCGGGTATGTACTATGAGCAGTTCTTC. Its protein product is CVSSLGLAGMYYEQFF.

Notes on this clonotype: Germline is not matched at one junction end, which may reflect a read error. The chain combines TRBV11-3 with TRBJ2-2; TRBD2 agrees at 10 bases. Looked up from germline, CDR1 is SGHNT and CDR2 is YENEEA. This CDR3 is built from 18 residues. In DNA, the CDR3 is TGTGCCAGTAGCTTAGGGCGGATAGCGGGAGGTAACACCGGGGAGCTGTTATTT. Its protein product is CASSLGRIAGGNTGELLF.

Concerning this clonotype: Given the absence of the conserved phenylalanine or tryptophan at the CDR3 end, a read error is likely. No DNA is shown, since the ends of the CDR3 on it are uncertain; the CDR3 is the one TCRdb lists. The gene calls are TRBV6-5 and TRBJ2-7; the D call in the table, TRBD1, was not verified against the DNA. The CDR3 contains 15 residues when both ends are counted. CDR1 is MNHEY, CDR2 SVGAGI, per germline. The CDR3: CASSFGQGRTYEQYI.

This clonotype was seen only once. One junction end disagrees with the germline gene, perhaps due to a read error. The rearrangement uses TRBV6-1 and TRBJ1-5; 9 bases agree with TRBD1. Germline V gives CDR1 MNHNS, CDR2 SASEGT. The CDR3 runs 14 residues. CDR3 sequence: CASSLQGATHPQHF. CDR3 in DNA: TGTGCCAGCAGTCTACAGGGGGCCACTCATCCCCAACACTTT.

A note on this clonotype: The germline gene is not matched at one end of the junction; a read error may be the cause. This chain connects TRBV5-4 to TRBJ2-5, with TRBD2 as a possible D gene (6 bases). From germline, CDR1 is SGHNT and CDR2 YYREEE (reference sequence). CDR3 length: 14 amino acids. The CDR3 region is CASSPAQVGEAQCF. The CDR3 coding sequence is TGTGCCAGCAGCCCAGCACAGGTGGGGGAGGCCCAGTGCTTC. Combining the CDR3 with reference TRBV5-4 and TRBJ2-5 gives the whole variable domain ETGVTQSPTHLIKTRGQQVTLRCSSQSGHNTVSWYQQALGQGPQFIFQYYREEENGRGNFPPRFSGLQFPNYSSELNVNALELDDSALYLCASSPAQVGEAQCFGPGTRLLVL.

Ten or more counts support this clonotype. The chain uses TRBV12-3 or TRBV12-4 and TRBJ2-2; D is possibly TRBD1 (5 bases). Trimming shortened V by 6 bases and J by 11 bases, and 16 bases separated the two germline ends. There are 13 residues in the CDR3. For the CDR3, the DNA is TGTGCCAGCAGGGCCCAGGGTACCTTAGAGCTGTTTTTT. Protein product: CASRAQGTLELFF.

A word on this clonotype: Since a much larger clone is just one base distant, this may be a read error. V and J are TRBV30 and TRBJ2-2, with D perhaps TRBD2 (5 bases). Germline CDR1 GTSNPN, CDR2 SVGIG (reference sequence). The CDR3 extends over 13 amino acids. Trimming took off 7 bases at V and 0 bases at J, with 9 bases between the two ends. The CDR3 is CAFGIANTGELFF. As DNA, the CDR3 is TGTGCCTTCGGGATAGCGAACACCGGGGAGCTGTTTTTT.

As concerns this clonotype: With a much larger clone just one base away, this may be a read error. CDR3 nucleotide sequence: TGTGCCAGTGCCCGGACAGGAGCTTACGAGAAGTACTTC. Encoded protein: CASARTGAYEKYF. The rearrangement joins TRBV6-2 or TRBV6-3 to TRBJ2-7; 7 positions match TRBD1. Germline V CDR1 and CDR2: MNHEY, SVGEGT. The CDR3 is 13 amino acids.

The chain joins TRBV7-9 to TRBJ1-2; 10 bases map to TRBD1. V dropped 7 bases and J dropped 6; count of bases not matched to a gene: 8. Germline CDR1 and CDR2: SEHNR and FQNEAQ (reference sequence). This CDR3 has 14 residues. The CDR3 bases are TGTGCCAGCATATGGGACAGGGGCTTACATGGCTACACCTTC. The encoded protein is CASIWDRGLHGYTF.

The chain links TRBV6-2 or TRBV6-3 to TRBJ2-2, with a tentative D call TRBD1 (8 bases). The length of the CDR3 is 18 residues. Trimming pared 2 bases from V and 9 bases from J, leaving 25 bases between. Germline values: CDR1 MNHEY, CDR2 SVGEGT. DNA of the CDR3: TGTGCCAGCAGTTACACCCGGTTTAGGACAGGGAGGGCCAGGGAGCTGTTTTTT. This codes for CASSYTRFRTGRARELFF.

A remark on this clonotype: Given the absence of the conserved phenylalanine or tryptophan at the CDR3 end, a read error is likely. Because the CDR3's place on the DNA is in doubt, the DNA is left out and the CDR3 is given as listed by TCRdb. The chain combines TRBV28 with TRBJ2-3; the D call in the table, TRBD2, was not verified against the DNA. The length of the CDR3 is 15 amino acids, counting both ends. Germline CDR1 MDHEN, CDR2 SYDVKM. CDR3 loop: CASSRLPQSTDTRYL.

This clonotype has only one observation. One end of the junction does not line up with germline, which may come from a read error. The genes are TRBV29-1 and TRBJ1-3; D is possibly TRBD1 (5 bases). The CDR3 covers 12 residues. CDR1 and CDR2 (germline): SQVTM, ANQGSEA. CDR3: CSVVARGNTIYF. The DNA for the CDR3 is TGCAGCGTTGTGGCAAGGGGAAATACCATATATTTT.

This clonotype was counted only a few times. V gene TRBV10-3 combines with J gene TRBJ2-3; D possibly corresponds to TRBD2 (6 bases). Germline lookup yields CDR1 ENHRY and CDR2 SYGVKD. The ends were cut back, 5 bases at V and 5 bases at J, with 8 bases in the middle. There are 12 residues in the CDR3. CDR3 nucleotides: TGTGCCATCAGTCGAGCGGGAGATACGCAGTATTTT. Amino acids: CAISRAGDTQYF.

This rearrangement joins TRBV14 to TRBJ2-7; 7 bases are a match to TRBD2. The J segment lost 0 bases and the V segment lost 10 bases, leaving 9 bases of the junction unmatched. This CDR3 is built from 14 residues. Germline CDR1 reads SGHDN; CDR2 reads FVKESK. CDR3 bases: TGTGCCAATAGCCAAGCGGGGTTCTCCTACGAGCAGTACTTC. It translates to CANSQAGFSYEQYF.

The chain employs TRBV28 and TRBJ1-4; D call uncertain. Trimming removed 5 bases from V and 7 bases from J, with 11 bases in between. The CDR3 contains 13 residues. The germline V gene has CDR1 MDHEN and CDR2 SYDVKM. The CDR3 nucleotides are TGTGCCAGCAGTACAACCGACATTGAAAAACTGTTTTTT. This translates into CASSTTDIEKLFF.

This clonotype occurred once. A much larger clone lies a single base off, so this may be a read error. The chain has TRBV7-9 and TRBJ2-5; possibly TRBD1 for D (6 bases). The germline CDR1 and CDR2 sequences are SEHNR and FQNEAQ (reference sequence). This CDR3 spans 15 amino acids. Here the CDR3 reads CASSLSQGLSENQYF. The DNA for the CDR3 is TGTGCCAGCAGCTTATCCCAGGGGCTATCGGAGAACCAGTACTTC.

With respect to this clonotype: A clone one base away is much larger, so this may be a read error. The chain recombines TRBV5-8 with TRBJ2-5, with a tentative D call TRBD1 (7 bases). V shed 2 bases and J shed 1 base, with 12 bases lying between them. Per the germline V gene, CDR1 is SGHTS and CDR2 is YDEGEE. There are 15 residues in the CDR3. CDR3 loop: CASSLGQGGQETQYF. The CDR3 DNA sequence: TGTGCCAGCAGCTTAGGGCAGGGGGGCCAAGAGACCCAGTACTTC.